The 14 T cell receptor beta chains in this list originate from one sample, sequenced in a study of CD8 T cells in ankylosing spondylitis. TCRdb reprocessed the 5' RACE reads via MiXCR and lists one record per CDR3 protein. The table records just over 300,000 distinct CDR3 sequences, less than 25% of them present only once. The sample was blood, either unsorted or a sorted T cell fraction (not recorded which). The source of these receptors is a female donor with ankylosing spondylitis or in good health (not recorded which).

The chain recombines TRBV5-1 with TRBJ2-1, with 7 nucleotides matching TRBD2. J lost 8 bases, V lost 3 bases, and 11 bases had no gene match. The CDR3 runs 15 residues. CDR1 and CDR2 from the germline V gene are SGHRS and YFSETQ. The CDR3 DNA is TGCGCCAGCAGCTGGACTAGTCCGGTGAGGTATGAGCAGTTCTTC. This encodes CASSWTSPVRYEQFF.

The chain recombines TRBV11-2 with TRBJ2-2; 9 bases align to TRBD2. The length of the CDR3 is 16 residues. Germline V CDR1 and CDR2: SGHAT, FQNNGV. V lost 5 bases to trimming and J lost 6 bases; unmatched junction nucleotides: 10. As DNA, the CDR3 is TGTGCCAGCAGCCCCCGGGTTAGCGGGAGCCCCGGGGAGCTGTTTTTT. Its protein product is CASSPRVSGSPGELFF.

J is TRBJ2-1 and V is TRBV20-1; D may be TRBD2 (6 bases). The germline V gene encodes CDR1 DFQATT and CDR2 SNEGSKA (reference sequence). The CDR3 contains 15 residues. The V end was cut by 5 bases, the J end by 4 bases, with 18 bases between. The DNA of the CDR3 is TGCAGTGCTGACCCTGGAGTAGCGGAGTACAATGAGCAGTTCTTC. Translated, it gives CSADPGVAEYNEQFF.

This clonotype was recorded many times. The chain joins TRBV2 to TRBJ1-2; D is ambiguous. From germline, CDR1 is SNHLY and CDR2 FYNNEI. V shed 3 bases and J shed 4 bases, with 12 bases lying between them. This CDR3 region has 14 residues. CDR3 DNA sequence: TGTGCCAGCAGTGATCAGAGGGCCTCCTATGGCTACACCTTC. Its protein is CASSDQRASYGYTF.

The table lists this clonotype with a few counts. The chain combines TRBV20-1 with TRBJ1-5; maybe TRBD1 (5 bases). The CDR3 runs 14 residues. Trimming shortened V by 1 base and J by 7 bases, and 14 bases separated the two germline ends. Germline V CDR1 and CDR2: DFQATT, SNEGSKA (reference sequence). Here the CDR3 DNA reads TGCAGTGCTAGAGCTCGGGGGGAGTGGCAGCCCCAGCATTTT. Encoded protein: CSARARGEWQPQHF.

This clonotype showed up just a few times. The J gene is TRBJ2-2, the V gene TRBV12-3 or TRBV12-4; 7 bases align to TRBD1. The CDR3 is made up of 17 amino acids. J gave up 2 bases and V 3 bases, and 9 bases lay outside the gene matches. CDR3 residues: CASSLDPGQVNTGELFF. The CDR3 region has the DNA TGTGCCAGCAGTTTGGACCCCGGACAGGTTAACACCGGGGAGCTGTTTTTT.

This chain joins TRBV7-2 and TRBJ2-3, with TRBD2 matching 9 bases. Trimming took 6 bases from V and 6 from J; bases not matched to a gene: 7. Germline V gene lookup returns CDR1 SGHTA and CDR2 FQGNSA. The CDR3 has 14 amino acids. The CDR3 bases are TGTGCCAGCAGGGTAGCGGGAGTGAAGGATACGCAGTATTTT. It codes for CASRVAGVKDTQYF.

The chain links TRBV5-8 to TRBJ2-1; TRBD2 matches 10 bases. CDR1 and CDR2 from the germline V gene are SGHTS and YDEGEE. J was trimmed by 8 bases and V by 2 bases; bases with no gene match: 7. CDR3 length equals 15 residues. The CDR3 here is CASSFLAGVGHEQFF. For the CDR3, the DNA is TGTGCCAGCAGCTTCCTAGCGGGAGTGGGGCATGAGCAGTTCTTC.

This clonotype was detected only a few times. The chain uses TRBV13 and TRBJ2-3, with TRBD1 matching 7 bases. The germline gives CDR1 PRHDT, CDR2 FYEKMQ (reference sequence). The CDR3 is 14 amino acids. Losses at the gene ends were 4 bases for V and 4 bases for J; bases not matched to a gene: 5. CDR3: CASSSRQGSDTQYF. CDR3 bases: TGTGCCAGCAGCTCCCGACAGGGTTCAGATACGCAGTATTTT.

There are many counts of this clonotype. This rearrangement joins TRBV7-9 to TRBJ2-5; tentative D call: TRBD1 (7 bases). CDR1 SEHNR and CDR2 FQNEAQ come from the germline V gene (reference sequence). The CDR3 has 14 amino acids. V lost 5 bases, J lost 5 bases, and 15 bases lay in between. DNA for the CDR3: TGTGCCAGCAGCCAATCGACAGGGAGGGAGACCCAGTACTTC. Protein: CASSQSTGRETQYF.

This clonotype was detected a few times. The chain joins TRBV20-1 to TRBJ1-1; maybe TRBD1 (5 bases). This CDR3 contains 14 residues. V was clipped by 2 bases and J by 5 bases, with 15 bases between them. The V gene's germline CDR1 is DFQATT and CDR2 SNEGSKA (reference sequence). The CDR3 sequence: CSARRQSGGTEAFF. CDR3 bases: TGCAGTGCTAGACGGCAGAGCGGGGGGACTGAAGCTTTCTTT.

This chain uses TRBV10-1 with TRBJ2-1; 7 nucleotides agree with TRBD1. Germline CDR1 WNHNN, CDR2 SYGVQD (reference sequence). The V and J ends lost 3 bases and 7 bases, in that order; junction bases with no gene match: 6. This CDR3 region has 14 residues. The CDR3 region is CASSDQTGRNEQFF. The CDR3 DNA sequence: TGCGCCAGCAGTGACCAGACAGGGCGGAATGAGCAGTTCTTC.

J is TRBJ1-1 and V is TRBV6-1, with 9 bases aligning to TRBD1. The CDR3 sequence is 16 residues long. The V gene's germline CDR1 is MNHNS and CDR2 SASEGT. Trimming cost V 5 bases and J 0 bases; bases outside gene matches: 7. The CDR3: CASSRGTGLMNTEAFF. The CDR3 DNA reads as TGTGCCAGCAGTCGAGGGACAGGGCTCATGAACACTGAAGCTTTCTTT.

This rearrangement joins TRBV20-1 to TRBJ1-6, with 9 bases that match TRBD1. V dropped 3 bases and J dropped 9; count of bases not matched to a gene: 6. Germline V gives CDR1 DFQATT, CDR2 SNEGSKA (reference sequence). This CDR3 region has 14 residues. CDR3 loop: CSASRGQGFSPLHF. The CDR3, as DNA: TGCAGTGCTAGCAGGGGACAGGGTTTTTCACCCCTCCACTTT.